This TCR beta chain was retrieved from a study of CD8+ T cells in alopecia areata. Study-level results: Clonality in lesional scalp, especially alopecia totalis/universalis, exceeded that of normal scalp.

Comments on this clone: No antigen is known for it.

PBMCs provided sorted CD4+ and CD8+ T cells. Isolated RNA was reverse transcribed into cDNA used as the sequencing template. This table comes from immunoSEQ multiplex PCR, and its TCRdb copy is limited to in-frame clones, with some not included. The table records around 190,000 clones, about 56% of them present only once. The CDR3 totals 15 residues. Germline CDR1 reads SGHNT; CDR2 reads YYREEE (reference sequence). V shed 7 bases, J shed 10 bases, and the junction held 10 bases outside the gene matches. The chain joins TRBV5-4 to TRBJ2-1, with 14 positions matching TRBD2. This TCR came from a human donor in good health. The sample consisted of CD8+ T cells sorted from blood. The DNA for the CDR3 is TGTGCCAGCGGGGCCGGGACTAGCGGGGGCGGGGAGCAGTTCTTC. Amino acid sequence: CASGAGTSGGGEQFF.